Following are 30 T cell receptor beta chains from one sample sequenced in a study of T cell changes during pregnancy in multiple sclerosis. Using immunoSEQ multiplex PCR, the repertoire was profiled, and TCRdb retains in-frame clones only, with some absent. Of some 36,000 clones detected, about 90% appear once; the ten largest clones hold roughly 0.66%. The sequenced sample was CD4+ T cells from peripheral blood mononuclear cells, obtained in the second trimester of pregnancy. The receptors originated from a female donor in good health, enrolled as a control in a pregnancy study.

The rearrangement links TRBV7-2 to TRBJ1-5, with D possibly matching TRBD1 (5 bases). This CDR3 has 16 residues. Germline V CDR1 and CDR2: SGHTA, FQGNSA. Trimming cost V 1 base and J 2 bases, with 12 bases left between them. The CDR3: CASSLGAGMRNQPQHF. In DNA form, the CDR3 reads TGTGCCAGCAGCTTAGGGGCAGGGATGCGCAATCAGCCCCAGCATTTT. Full variable domain (rest looked up from reference TRBV7-2 and TRBJ1-5): GAGVSQSPSNKVTEKGKDVELRCDPISGHTALYWYRQSLGQGLEFLIYFQGNSAPDKSGLPSDRFSAERTGGSVSTLTIQRTQQEDSAVYLCASSLGAGMRNQPQHFGDGTRLSIL.

This chain links TRBV11-3 with TRBJ2-7, with D maybe TRBD1 (5 bases). Germline loops: CDR1 SGHNT, CDR2 YENEEA. Trimming took off 5 bases at V and 2 bases at J, with 13 bases between the two ends. This CDR3 is built from 14 residues. This CDR3 is CASSQTGSTYEQYF. The CDR3, as DNA: TGTGCCAGCAGCCAAACAGGATCTACCTACGAGCAGTACTTC.

This chain connects TRBV19 to TRBJ1-2, with D possibly matching TRBD1 (5 bases). This CDR3 has 16 amino acids. The germline V gene encodes CDR1 LNHDA and CDR2 SQIVND (reference sequence). The germline V and J ends were trimmed by 2 bases and 8 bases, with 21 bases remaining between them. CDR3 amino acids: CASSIRRVDSGGGYTF. DNA of the CDR3: TGTGCCAGTAGTATACGTCGGGTAGATTCCGGGGGAGGCTACACCTTC.

This chain uses TRBV30 with TRBJ2-7; D is possibly TRBD1 (6 bases). CDR1 and CDR2 (germline): GTSNPN, SVGIG (reference sequence). Trimming cost V 4 bases and J 1 base, with 8 bases left between them. There are 12 residues in the CDR3. The CDR3 sequence is CAWTDRSYEQYF. CDR3 in DNA: TGTGCCTGGACAGACAGGTCCTACGAGCAGTACTTC.

The chain is built from TRBV7-2 and TRBJ2-3, with 10 bases matching TRBD2. The ends lost 0 bases at V and 2 bases at J; junction bases unmatched: 5. Germline lookup yields CDR1 SGHTA and CDR2 FQGNSA. CDR3 length: 17 residues. CDR3 amino acids: CASSLAWTSGNTDTQYF. In DNA, the CDR3 is TGTGCCAGCAGCTTAGCATGGACTAGCGGCAACACAGATACGCAGTATTTT.

The V call is TRBV11-2, the J call TRBJ1-3; possible D gene TRBD1, 6 bases. Germline V gene sequence: CDR1 SGHAT, CDR2 FQNNGV. The CDR3 is 15 residues long. V was clipped by 4 bases and J by 0 bases, with 10 bases between them. CDR3 loop: CASSSGQRSGNTIYF. In DNA form, the CDR3 reads TGTGCCAGCAGCTCCGGACAGCGCTCTGGAAACACCATATATTTT.

Here the CDR3 DNA reads TGTGCCAGCAGCCCTTCCCGGGACAGGGTAGCCAATGAGCAGTTCTTC. Its protein is CASSPSRDRVANEQFF. The J gene is TRBJ2-1, the V gene TRBV7-6; 9 bases map to TRBD1. The length of the CDR3 is 16 residues. The germline gives CDR1 SGHVS, CDR2 FNYEAQ. Trimming removed 5 bases from V and 6 bases from J; junction bases left unmatched: 11.

The chain links TRBV7-2 to TRBJ2-1; tentative D call: TRBD2 (5 bases). V gave up 3 bases and J gave up 5 bases, with 5 bases separating them. CDR3 length: 12 residues. CDR1 and CDR2 (germline): SGHTA, FQGNSA. This chain's CDR3 is CASSLTNNEQFF. CDR3 nucleotide sequence: TGTGCCAGCAGCTTGACTAACAATGAGCAGTTCTTC.

The sample holds one count of this clone. This chain connects TRBV6-5 to TRBJ1-2, with TRBD1 as a possible D gene (6 bases). Looked up from germline, CDR1 is MNHEY and CDR2 is SVGAGI. The CDR3 runs to 14 residues. With 2 bases removed from V and 4 bases from J, the gap between germline ends came to 11 bases. The CDR3 reads CASSYGPGAYGYTF. CDR3 nucleotides: TGTGCCAGCAGTTACGGGCCAGGGGCCTATGGCTACACCTTC.

The chain employs TRBV2 and TRBJ2-3; TRBD2 matches at 8 bases. The trim removed 5 bases at V and 0 bases at J, leaving 13 bases unmatched. The CDR3 contains 18 residues. Germline V gene data show CDR1 as SNHLY and CDR2 as FYNNEI. In DNA, the CDR3 is TGTGCCAGCAGTACCGGTTTAAAGCGGGGGACTAGCACAGATACGCAGTATTTT. Translation: CASSTGLKRGTSTDTQYF.

The rearrangement joins TRBV27 to TRBJ2-1; tentative D call: TRBD1 (5 bases). CDR1 is MNHEY, CDR2 SMNVEV, per germline (reference sequence). The CDR3 extends over 15 amino acids. Trimming shortened V by 5 bases and J by 5 bases, and 16 bases separated the two germline ends. This CDR3 is CASSPQGSQNNEQFF. CDR3 coding DNA: TGTGCCAGCAGTCCTCAGGGTTCTCAGAACAATGAGCAGTTCTTC.

The genes are TRBV7-9 and TRBJ1-3; D is unresolved. Per germline, CDR1 SEHNR and CDR2 FQNEAQ (reference sequence). The V gene lost 5 bases and the J gene lost 0 bases, with 11 bases spanning the gap. This CDR3 has 15 amino acids. The CDR3 loop is CASSPARSSGNTIYF. The CDR3 coding sequence is TGTGCCAGCAGCCCCGCCCGCAGCTCTGGAAACACCATATATTTT.

The chain is built from TRBV19 and TRBJ2-6, with TRBD1 matching over 11 bases. Germline CDR1 LNHDA, CDR2 SQIVND (reference sequence). J lost 0 bases, V lost 3 bases, and 4 bases had no gene match. The CDR3 is made up of 18 amino acids. CDR3 in DNA: TGTGCCAGTAGTATCAAAGGACAGGGGGCCTCTGGGGCCAACGTCCTGACTTTC. The encoded protein is CASSIKGQGASGANVLTF. The full variable domain, with the rest looked up from reference TRBV19 and TRBJ2-6, is DGGITQSPKYLFRKEGQNVTLSCEQNLNHDAMYWYRQDPGQGLRLIYYSQIVNDFQKGDIAEGYSVSREKKESFPLTVTSAQKNPTAFYLCASSIKGQGASGANVLTFGAGSRLTVL.

V gene TRBV4-2 combines with J gene TRBJ1-5; D is unresolved. Germline CDR1 reads LGHNA; CDR2 reads YNFKEQ. The CDR3 is made up of 13 amino acids. Trimming removed 4 bases from V and 4 bases from J, with 8 bases in between. For the CDR3, the DNA is TGTGCCAGCAGCCGAGCAATTAATCAGCCCCAGCATTTT. The encoded protein is CASSRAINQPQHF.

This sequence joins TRBV5-4 and TRBJ1-2; 7 nucleotides line up with TRBD1. V was pared by 2 bases and J by 7 bases, with 11 bases of the junction left unmatched. The length of the CDR3 is 15 residues. Germline-derived CDR1 and CDR2 are SGHNT and YYREEE (reference sequence). The CDR3 is CASSFTNRGEAGYTF. The CDR3 nucleotides are TGTGCCAGCAGCTTCACTAACAGGGGTGAGGCTGGCTACACCTTC.

The rearrangement uses TRBV6-1 and TRBJ2-1, with 8 bases that match TRBD1. The V and J ends lost 7 bases and 0 bases, in that order; junction bases with no gene match: 5. The CDR3 runs 15 residues. Germline V gene sequence: CDR1 MNHNS, CDR2 SASEGT. This chain's CDR3 is CASNPGGSSYNEQFF. The CDR3, as DNA: TGTGCCAGCAACCCAGGGGGCAGCTCCTACAATGAGCAGTTCTTC.

The rearrangement joins TRBV4-3 to TRBJ1-5; possible D gene TRBD1, 6 bases. Trimming stripped 1 base from V and 2 bases from J, with 15 bases between. Germline V gene lookup returns CDR1 LGHNA and CDR2 YSLEER. The length of the CDR3 is 17 residues. The CDR3 nucleotides read TGCGCCAGCAGCCAAGCGTTCGGTTCAGGGGGCAATCAGCCCCAGCATTTT. Protein sequence: CASSQAFGSGGNQPQHF.

V gene TRBV7-3 combines with J gene TRBJ2-3; no reliable D call. The CDR3 runs to 15 residues. Germline CDR1 is SGHTA and CDR2 is FQGTGA. Trimming pared 4 bases from V and 3 bases from J, leaving 14 bases between. In DNA, the CDR3 is TGTGCCAGCAGCTCGAACGCGCCCCCAACAGATACGCAGTATTTT. This gives the protein CASSSNAPPTDTQYF.

This clone was seen once. The chain is built from TRBV6-1 and TRBJ1-5; maybe TRBD1 (5 bases). Germline assignment: CDR1 MNHNS and CDR2 SASEGT. The CDR3 sequence is 15 residues long. The V and J ends lost 3 bases and 7 bases respectively, with 16 bases between them. The CDR3 here is CASSESGGVRQPQHF. The DNA for the CDR3 is TGTGCCAGCAGTGAGTCGGGGGGGGTTAGGCAGCCCCAGCATTTT.

J is TRBJ2-7 and V is TRBV7-2; tentative D call: TRBD1 (6 bases). CDR1 and CDR2 (germline): SGHTA, FQGNSA. The CDR3 contains 13 residues. V lost 3 bases and J lost 2, with 8 bases in between. The CDR3 region is CASSLGQPYEQYF. The DNA for the CDR3 is TGTGCCAGCAGCTTGGGACAACCCTACGAGCAGTACTTC.

V and J are TRBV7-2 and TRBJ1-6; D might be TRBD1 (6 bases). The length of the CDR3 is 17 residues. Per the germline V gene, CDR1 is SGHTA and CDR2 is FQGNSA. Trimming pared 7 bases from V and 1 base from J, leaving 17 bases between. The CDR3 region has the DNA TGTGCCAGCACCCAGGGGCAGGGCGGGTCCTATAATTCACCCCTCCACTTT. It is translated as CASTQGQGGSYNSPLHF.

V and J are TRBV10-3 and TRBJ1-1; TRBD1 is a possible D gene (5 bases). This CDR3 region has 13 residues. Germline V lookup: CDR1 ENHRY, CDR2 SYGVKD. The V end was cut by 4 bases, the J end by 1 base, with 7 bases between. As DNA, the CDR3 is TGTGCCATCAGTGGGGGGGAGAACACTGAAGCTTTCTTT. Protein sequence: CAISGGENTEAFF.

This sequence joins TRBV10-3 and TRBJ2-3; TRBD2 might be the D (5 bases). V was trimmed by 3 bases and J by 6 bases, leaving 13 bases between them. This CDR3 contains 14 residues. Germline loops: CDR1 ENHRY, CDR2 SYGVKD. DNA for the CDR3: TGTGCCATCAGTGATGGCCAGGAGGTGGATACGCAGTATTTT. Amino acids: CAISDGQEVDTQYF.

The chain carries TRBV28 and TRBJ1-1; TRBD1 matches at 8 bases. Germline lookup yields CDR1 MDHEN and CDR2 SYDVKM. Trimming cost V 2 bases and J 6 bases; bases outside gene matches: 11. The CDR3 spans 16 residues. The CDR3 is CASSLPLDRGSPEAFF. Here the CDR3 DNA reads TGTGCCAGCAGTTTACCCCTCGACAGGGGAAGCCCTGAAGCTTTCTTT.

CDR3 protein: CASSRDRKEKLFF. The CDR3 DNA reads as TGTGCCAGCAGTAGGGACAGAAAAGAAAAACTGTTTTTT. The chain is built from TRBV2 and TRBJ1-4, with 7 bases identical to TRBD1. Germline V gives CDR1 SNHLY, CDR2 FYNNEI. The V gene end was trimmed by 5 bases and the J gene end by 8 bases; junction bases not matched to a gene: 5. The CDR3 runs to 13 residues.

This clone was counted a single time. V usage is TRBV2 and J usage is TRBJ1-6; TRBD1 matches at 8 bases. Germline CDR1 reads SNHLY; CDR2 reads FYNNEI. CDR3 length: 15 amino acids. J gave up 7 bases and V 6 bases, and 8 bases lay outside the gene matches. The CDR3 coding sequence is TGTGCCAGCAGGGGACAGGCCACGGGGAATTCACCCCTCCACTTT. Its protein is CASRGQATGNSPLHF.

This clone is medium-sized. The V call is TRBV21-1, the J call TRBJ2-5; no check of the table's D call, TRBD2, against the DNA was made. TRBV21-1 corresponds to a pseudogene. The CDR3 is 16 amino acids. In nucleotides, the CDR3 is TGTGCCAGCAGCAACATAGCGGGGGGCCCAAAAGAGACCCAGTACTTC. Its translation is CASSNIAGGPKETQYF.

V and J are TRBV11-2 and TRBJ1-6; D is undetermined. The germline gives CDR1 SGHAT, CDR2 FQNNGV. V dropped 8 bases and J dropped 8 bases, with 16 bases sitting between them. This CDR3 is built from 14 residues. The CDR3 here is CASSQGLRDSPLHF. Written as DNA, the CDR3 is TGTGCCAGCTCCCAAGGTCTTCGGGATTCACCCCTCCACTTT. Drawing the rest from reference TRBV11-2 and TRBJ1-6, the complete variable domain is EAGVAQSPRYKIIEKRQSVAFWCNPISGHATLYWYQQILGQGPKLLIQFQNNGVVDDSQLPKDRFSAERLKGVDSTLKIQPAKLEDSAVYLCASSQGLRDSPLHFGNGTRLTVT.

The J gene is TRBJ2-3, the V gene TRBV20-1; possible D gene TRBD2, 5 bases. Germline V lookup: CDR1 DFQATT, CDR2 SNEGSKA (reference sequence). CDR3 length equals 11 residues. V lost 5 bases and J lost 6, with 9 bases in between. Here the CDR3 DNA reads TGCAGTGCTCCCCAGCGGGATACGCAGTATTTT. It codes for CSAPQRDTQYF.

This clone was seen only a few times. The V call is TRBV7-9, the J call TRBJ1-2; 9 positions agree with TRBD1. Per the germline V gene, CDR1 is SEHNR and CDR2 is FQNEAQ (reference sequence). The V segment lost 3 bases and the J segment 8 bases; nucleotides outside the gene matches: 10. This CDR3 region has 15 residues. DNA of the CDR3: TGTGCCAGCAGCTTCACCGGGACAGGGTCTCTGGGCTACACCTTC. As protein: CASSFTGTGSLGYTF.